The 9 T cell receptor beta chains below come from one sample, sequenced in a study of cytomegalovirus exposure and HLA in healthy donors. Researchers ran the PCR with 60 Vbeta and 13 Jbeta primers. Generated by immunoSEQ multiplex PCR, the TCRdb table keeps only in-frame clones and is missing some. Across approximately 46,000 clones, the top ten clones capture 7.5% to 9% of the sample. Sequenced: PBMCs. Receptors were obtained from a male donor in good health and CMV-seronegative.

V gene TRBV20-1 combines with J gene TRBJ2-1; D gene unclear. Germline CDR1 reads DFQATT; CDR2 reads SNEGSKA (reference sequence). The CDR3 extends over 10 amino acids. Trimming stripped 6 bases from V and 6 bases from J, with 6 bases between. Here the CDR3 DNA reads TGCAGTGCCCAAGCCAATGAGCAGTTCTTC. Its protein product is CSAQANEQFF.

This chain joins TRBV6-6 and TRBJ2-3; TRBD1 matches at 7 bases. CDR3 length: 15 amino acids. The V segment lost 3 bases and the J segment 0 bases; nucleotides outside the gene matches: 3. Germline CDR1 MNHNY, CDR2 SVGAGI (reference sequence). The CDR3 spells CASSYRGQSTDTQYF. Written as DNA, the CDR3 is TGTGCCAGCAGTTATAGGGGACAGAGCACAGATACGCAGTATTTT.

The V gene is TRBV19, the J gene TRBJ2-1; 8 nucleotides line up with TRBD1. J lost 8 bases, V lost 1 base, and 7 bases had no gene match. Per the germline V gene, CDR1 is LNHDA and CDR2 is SQIVND (reference sequence). The CDR3 contains 15 residues. The CDR3 coding sequence is TGTGCCAGTAGTATAGCTAGGACAGGGACGTATGAGCAGTTCTTC. This codes for CASSIARTGTYEQFF.

The chain recombines TRBV6-5 with TRBJ2-3, with 11 bases matching TRBD2. This CDR3 is 15 amino acids long. Germline V gene lookup returns CDR1 MNHEY and CDR2 SVGAGI. Trimming took 6 bases from V and 1 from J; bases not matched to a gene: 3. CDR3 residues: CASRMGLAGTDTQYF. The CDR3 DNA follows: TGTGCCAGCAGGATGGGACTAGCGGGCACAGATACGCAGTATTTT.

The V call is TRBV18, the J call TRBJ2-7, with 11 bases that match TRBD2. Germline V gives CDR1 KGHSH, CDR2 LQKENI. The CDR3 extends over 15 amino acids. V trimming: 0 bases; J trimming: 6 bases; junction bases outside the gene matches: 4. In DNA, the CDR3 is TGTGCCAGCTCACCACCTAGCGGGAGGGAGGGCGAGCAGTACTTC. This gives the protein CASSPPSGREGEQYF.

The gene calls are TRBV28 and TRBJ2-3; maybe TRBD2 (5 bases). Per germline, CDR1 MDHEN and CDR2 SYDVKM. Trimming removed 10 bases at V and 7 bases at J, with 18 bases between. The CDR3 spans 13 residues. The CDR3 DNA reads as TGTGCCATCTCCGGACTGGGTGTGAATACGCAGTATTTT. It codes for CAISGLGVNTQYF.

The chain couples TRBV6-5 to TRBJ2-1, with 8 bases lining up with TRBD2. Trimming removed 2 bases from V and 6 bases from J; junction bases left unmatched: 6. This CDR3 is 15 amino acids long. From germline, CDR1 is MNHEY and CDR2 SVGAGI. The CDR3 loop is CASSYGTRGSNEQFF. The CDR3 coding sequence is TGTGCCAGCAGTTACGGGACTAGGGGGAGCAATGAGCAGTTCTTC.

The rearrangement joins TRBV11-2 to TRBJ2-5; 7 bases map to TRBD1. The V segment lost 4 bases and the J segment 5 bases; nucleotides outside the gene matches: 10. The germline V gene has CDR1 SGHAT and CDR2 FQNNGV. There are 15 residues in the CDR3. As DNA, the CDR3 is TGTGCCAGCAGCTCACGAGACAGGGAGTGGGAGACCCAGTACTTC. Its translation is CASSSRDREWETQYF.

This chain links TRBV27 with TRBJ2-3, with 7 nucleotides matching TRBD1. Germline values: CDR1 MNHEY, CDR2 SMNVEV (reference sequence). CDR3 length: 14 amino acids. V lost 6 bases and J lost 2; bases outside the gene matches: 5. CDR3 sequence reads: CASRKQGSTDTQYF. Here the CDR3 DNA reads TGTGCCAGCAGGAAACAGGGGTCCACAGATACGCAGTATTTT.